What follows are 18 T cell receptor beta chains derived from one specimen sequenced in a study of cytomegalovirus exposure and HLA in healthy donors. PCR was performed using 60 Vbeta and 13 Jbeta primers. TCRdb's copy holds only in-frame clones and misses some; the assay was immunoSEQ multiplex PCR. This listing includes approximately 110,000 clones. The sample taken for sequencing was PBMCs. These receptors were collected from a man aged 45-65 years in good health and CMV-seronegative.

CDR3 amino acids: CASSIWSSGSNEQFF. The CDR3 DNA sequence: TGTGCCAGTAGTATATGGTCTAGCGGGAGCAATGAGCAGTTCTTC. The chain employs TRBV19 and TRBJ2-1; 10 bases fit TRBD2. The J segment lost 6 bases and the V segment lost 2 bases, leaving 4 bases of the junction unmatched. The CDR3 contains 15 residues. Looked up from germline, CDR1 is LNHDA and CDR2 is SQIVND (reference sequence).

V gene TRBV5-1 combines with J gene TRBJ2-5; 7 positions agree with TRBD2. Trimming cost V 2 bases and J 4 bases; bases outside gene matches: 14. CDR3 length: 17 residues. Germline assignment: CDR1 SGHRS and CDR2 YFSETQ. The CDR3 bases are TGCGCCAGCAGCTTCCTCCAGGCGGGAGAAATTGGAGAGACCCAGTACTTC. Its protein product is CASSFLQAGEIGETQYF.

As concerns this clone: This sample also contains other DNA sequences that code for the same CDR3. The V gene is TRBV18, the J gene TRBJ2-7, with D unresolved. Trimming cost V 3 bases and J 6 bases, with 9 bases left between them. CDR3 length: 12 amino acids. From germline, CDR1 is KGHSH and CDR2 LQKENI. The CDR3 DNA sequence: TGTGCCAGCTCACCTGAGAGGAGCGAGCAGTACTTC. Protein: CASSPERSEQYF.

This chain connects TRBV7-2 to TRBJ2-5; the match to TRBD1 covers 8 bases. The length of the CDR3 is 15 residues. The germline CDR1 and CDR2 sequences are SGHTA and FQGNSA. The V gene end was trimmed by 5 bases and the J gene end by 4 bases; junction bases not matched to a gene: 9. The CDR3 protein is CASSPTPGGRETQYF. CDR3 nucleotide sequence: TGTGCCAGCAGCCCAACCCCAGGGGGCAGAGAGACCCAGTACTTC.

This chain links TRBV11-2 with TRBJ2-7; tentatively, D is TRBD1 (6 bases). CDR3 size: 11 residues. Germline CDR1 SGHAT, CDR2 FQNNGV. Trimming removed 4 bases at V and 12 bases at J, with 13 bases between. The CDR3 protein is CASSSGTLVYF. The CDR3 DNA is TGTGCCAGCAGCTCCGGGACATTGGTGTACTTC.

This chain uses TRBV7-2 with TRBJ1-5; a weak D match, TRBD1 (6 bases). The CDR3 is 14 residues long. V was pared by 4 bases and J by 2 bases, with 9 bases between. CDR1 and CDR2 (germline): SGHTA, FQGNSA. The CDR3 loop is CASSSRGGNQPQHF. For the CDR3, the DNA is TGTGCCAGCAGCTCCAGGGGAGGCAATCAGCCCCAGCATTTT.

V and J are TRBV10-3 and TRBJ1-4, with D hard to call. Trimming took 2 bases from V and 5 from J, leaving 6 bases between them. From germline, CDR1 is ENHRY and CDR2 SYGVKD. The CDR3 has 13 amino acids. CDR3 in amino acids: CAISEIENEKLFF. The CDR3 DNA follows: TGTGCCATCAGTGAGATTGAGAATGAAAAACTGTTTTTT.

The J gene is TRBJ1-6, the V gene TRBV12-2. TRBV12-2 is noted as a pseudogene. The CDR3 is 17 residues long. CDR3 bases: TGTGCAAGTCGCTTAGAATCCCCGGGACTTTATAATTCACCCCTCCACTTT. This codes for CASRLESPGLYNSPLHF.

The chain joins TRBV7-6 to TRBJ2-1; TRBD2 might be the D (5 bases). The V gene's germline CDR1 is SGHVS and CDR2 FNYEAQ. The germline V and J ends were trimmed by 1 base and 0 bases, with 13 bases remaining between them. This CDR3 is built from 17 residues. CDR3: CASSLEFGESSYNEQFF. CDR3 DNA sequence: TGTGCCAGCAGCTTAGAATTCGGGGAGAGCTCCTACAATGAGCAGTTCTTC.

V gene TRBV14 combines with J gene TRBJ1-2; TRBD1 agrees at 11 bases. Trimming cost V 5 bases and J 8 bases; bases outside gene matches: 10. The V gene's germline CDR1 is SGHDN and CDR2 FVKESK. The CDR3 is 15 residues long. The CDR3 spells CASSGLGQGAWGYTF. Here the CDR3 DNA reads TGTGCCAGCAGCGGACTCGGACAGGGGGCTTGGGGCTACACCTTC.

The rearrangement joins TRBV2 to TRBJ1-2; D ambiguous. The CDR3 contains 14 residues. CDR1 and CDR2 from the germline V gene are SNHLY and FYNNEI. Trimming pared 2 bases from V and 2 bases from J, leaving 9 bases between. CDR3 sequence reads: CASSELVKNYGYTF. The CDR3 DNA is TGTGCCAGCAGTGAATTAGTTAAAAACTATGGCTACACCTTC.

The rearrangement joins TRBV5-1 to TRBJ1-1; D perhaps matches TRBD1 (6 bases). Germline lookup yields CDR1 SGHRS and CDR2 YFSETQ. There are 14 residues in the CDR3. V shed 4 bases and J shed 0 bases, with 10 bases lying between them. In DNA, the CDR3 is TGCGCCAGCAGCCCCGGGACATTGAACACTGAAGCTTTCTTT. Its translation is CASSPGTLNTEAFF.

The chain is built from TRBV15 and TRBJ1-5; 7 nucleotides align to TRBD1. With 0 bases clipped from V and 0 bases from J, the junction kept 5 bases outside the gene matches. CDR3 length: 17 amino acids. Germline CDR1 LNHNV, CDR2 YYDKDF (reference sequence). This CDR3 reads CATSRDPRGYSNQPQHF. In DNA, the CDR3 is TGTGCCACCAGCAGAGATCCCAGGGGGTATAGCAATCAGCCCCAGCATTTT.

This chain uses TRBV7-8 with TRBJ2-7, with no clear D. The CDR3 contains 12 residues. Germline loops: CDR1 SGHVS, CDR2 FQNEAQ. Trimming removed 1 base at V and 5 bases at J, with 6 bases between. The CDR3 spells CASSLDRDEQYF. CDR3 in DNA: TGTGCCAGCAGCTTAGATCGCGACGAGCAGTACTTC.

The CDR3 protein is CASSGWGGNYGYTF. The CDR3, as DNA: TGTGCCAGCTCCGGGTGGGGGGGCAACTATGGCTACACCTTC. The chain has TRBV11-2 and TRBJ1-2; tentative D call: TRBD1 (6 bases). V shed 8 bases and J shed 2 bases, with 15 bases lying between them. Germline V gene sequence: CDR1 SGHAT, CDR2 FQNNGV. CDR3 length equals 14 residues.

This sequence joins TRBV11-3 and TRBJ2-7; a possible D gene is TRBD2 (5 bases). Germline V lookup: CDR1 SGHNT, CDR2 YENEEA. The CDR3 consists of 14 residues. The V end lost 1 base, the J end lost 2 bases, and 9 bases lay between the germline ends. The CDR3 region is CASSLGTGAYEQYF. CDR3 coding DNA: TGTGCCAGCAGCTTAGGGACTGGGGCCTACGAGCAGTACTTC.

This chain joins TRBV19 and TRBJ1-2, with 11 positions matching TRBD1. Trimming took 6 bases from V and 6 from J; bases not matched to a gene: 9. Germline CDR1 is LNHDA and CDR2 is SQIVND (reference sequence). The length of the CDR3 is 15 residues. The CDR3 spells CASSSLRTGGDGYTF. The DNA of the CDR3 is TGTGCCAGTAGCTCCTTAAGGACAGGGGGCGATGGCTACACCTTC.

The V gene is TRBV4-3, the J gene TRBJ1-6, with 9 nucleotides matching TRBD1. The germline V gene has CDR1 LGHNA and CDR2 YSLEER. J was trimmed by 6 bases and V by 5 bases; bases with no gene match: 20. This CDR3 contains 20 residues. CDR3: CASSYFPAGTGSRGNSPLHF. The CDR3 nucleotides read TGCGCCAGCAGCTACTTCCCCGCCGGGACAGGGTCAAGAGGTAATTCACCCCTCCACTTT.